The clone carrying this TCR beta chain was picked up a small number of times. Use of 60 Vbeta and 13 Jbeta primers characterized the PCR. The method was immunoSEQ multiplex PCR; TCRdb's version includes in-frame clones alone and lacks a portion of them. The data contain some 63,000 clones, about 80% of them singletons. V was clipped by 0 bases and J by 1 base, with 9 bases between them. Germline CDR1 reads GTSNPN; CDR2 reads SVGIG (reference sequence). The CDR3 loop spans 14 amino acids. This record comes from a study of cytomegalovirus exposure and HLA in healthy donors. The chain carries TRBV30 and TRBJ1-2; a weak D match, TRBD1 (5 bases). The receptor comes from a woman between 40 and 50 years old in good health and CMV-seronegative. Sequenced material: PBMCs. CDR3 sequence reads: CAWSVWGLNYGYTF. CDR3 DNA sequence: TGTGCCTGGAGTGTATGGGGACTTAACTATGGCTACACCTTC.